The 22 T cell receptor beta chains listed next were all sequenced from one sample in a study of blood T cell repertoires in COVID-19. Data came from immunoSEQ multiplex PCR; TCRdb stores just in-frame clones and leaves some out. The profile shows roughly 200,000 clones, around nine tenths of them singletons. The sequenced sample was peripheral blood. Receptors were obtained from a man aged 60-69 years who had recovered from COVID-19.

The rearrangement uses TRBV20-1 and TRBJ2-5, with D maybe TRBD2 (5 bases). The CDR3 is made up of 15 amino acids. Germline CDR1 reads DFQATT; CDR2 reads SNEGSKA (reference sequence). V gave up 3 bases and J gave up 5 bases, with 19 bases separating them. CDR3 protein: CSASALAERRETQYF. The CDR3 DNA sequence: TGCAGTGCTAGTGCCCTGGCCGAGAGGAGGGAGACCCAGTACTTC.

The chain carries TRBV7-2 and TRBJ2-7; D might be TRBD1 (7 bases). Between the trimmed V and J ends, which lost 4 bases and 4 bases, there was a span of 17 bases. The CDR3 runs to 15 residues. The germline gives CDR1 SGHTA, CDR2 FQGNSA. CDR3 in amino acids: CASSSTKGAGYEQYF. The CDR3 DNA is TGTGCCAGCAGCTCGACCAAGGGGGCGGGGTACGAGCAGTACTTC.

The chain recombines TRBV19 with TRBJ1-1, with TRBD1 matching 7 bases. CDR1 and CDR2 from the germline V gene are LNHDA and SQIVND (reference sequence). The V gene end was trimmed by 5 bases and the J gene end by 11 bases; junction bases not matched to a gene: 14. The CDR3 is made up of 14 amino acids. DNA of the CDR3: TGTGCCAGTAGTGGGAGAGGGGGCGCCAAGGCTGCTTTCTTT. Amino acids: CASSGRGGAKAAFF. The whole variable domain, remainder taken from reference TRBV19 and TRBJ1-1, is DGGITQSPKYLFRKEGQNVTLSCEQNLNHDAMYWYRQDPGQGLRLIYYSQIVNDFQKGDIAEGYSVSREKKESFPLTVTSAQKNPTAFYLCASSGRGGAKAAFFGQGTRLTVV.

The chain has TRBV19 and TRBJ1-3, with TRBD1 matching over 9 bases. Germline loops: CDR1 LNHDA, CDR2 SQIVND (reference sequence). The CDR3 is 14 amino acids. J was trimmed by 8 bases and V by 11 bases; bases with no gene match: 13. The CDR3 sequence: CAGGTGHSSDTIYF. CDR3 in DNA: TGTGCCGGGGGGACAGGGCACTCGTCGGACACCATATATTTT.

In its sample, this clone was seen many times. CDR3 in DNA: TGCGCCAGCAGTCAAGCGGGAAATGGCTACACCTTC. It translates to CASSQAGNGYTF. This chain connects TRBV23-1 to TRBJ1-2; D remains ambiguous. TRBV23-1 is sorted into the ORF group, with uncertain function. CDR3 length: 12 amino acids. V was trimmed by 2 bases and J by 6 bases, leaving 7 bases between them.

The genes are TRBV27 and TRBJ2-5, with 8 bases that match TRBD1. With 4 bases clipped from V and 5 bases from J, the junction kept 12 bases outside the gene matches. CDR3 size: 16 residues. In germline, CDR1 is MNHEY, CDR2 SMNVEV (reference sequence). In DNA form, the CDR3 reads TGTGCCAGCAGTTCTCGGCCTGGACAGGGTGTTGAGACCCAGTACTTC. Its translation is CASSSRPGQGVETQYF.

V gene TRBV3-1 (or the pseudogene TRBV3-2) combines with J gene TRBJ2-7, with a tentative D call TRBD2 (6 bases). Germline values: CDR1 LGHDT, CDR2 YNNKEL (reference sequence). This CDR3 is 15 amino acids long. V was shortened by 3 bases and J by 3 bases, with 15 bases between the two germline ends. The CDR3 bases are TGTGCCAGCAGCCAGTGGGACTCGCGGGACTACGAGCAGTACTTC. Translated, it gives CASSQWDSRDYEQYF.

CDR3: CAWTSGGDTQYF. The DNA for the CDR3 is TGTGCCTGGACTAGCGGGGGCGATACGCAGTATTTT. The chain employs TRBV30 and TRBJ2-3, with TRBD2 matching 10 bases. The CDR3 has 12 amino acids. CDR1 is GTSNPN, CDR2 SVGIG, per germline (reference sequence). J gave up 6 bases and V 4 bases, and 1 base lay outside the gene matches. The full variable domain, completed using reference TRBV30 and TRBJ2-3, is SQTIHQWPATLVQPVGSPLSLECTVEGTSNPNLYWYRQAAGRGLQLLFYSVGIGQISSEVPQNLSASRPQDRQFILSSKKLLLSDSGFYLCAWTSGGDTQYFGPGTRLTVL.

This chain connects TRBV7-3 to TRBJ2-3, with TRBD2 identical over 7 bases. The junction had 6 bases not matched to a gene; V was cut back by 7 bases and J by 2 bases. This CDR3 region has 14 residues. Per germline, CDR1 SGHTA and CDR2 FQGTGA. CDR3 region: CASTWGGYTDTQYF. The CDR3 nucleotides are TGTGCCAGCACCTGGGGGGGGTACACAGATACGCAGTATTTT.

The chain couples TRBV5-1 to TRBJ2-5; D unclear. This CDR3 comprises 14 residues. From germline, CDR1 is SGHRS and CDR2 YFSETQ. Deletions cut 4 bases from V and 5 bases from J, with 15 bases between. CDR3 nucleotides: TGCGCCAGCAGCCCCTCCCACACCGGGGAGACCCAGTACTTC. It translates to CASSPSHTGETQYF.

This clone was recorded only once. One junction end disagrees with the germline gene, perhaps due to a read error. The chain combines TRBV28 with TRBJ2-1; weak D call: TRBD1 (7 bases). CDR3 length: 13 amino acids. The germline CDR1 and CDR2 sequences are MDHEN and SYDVKM. CDR3: CASSLATNIRGVF. CDR3 nucleotide sequence: TGTGCCAGCAGTTTAGCGACCAACATCAGGGGGGTCTTC.

V gene TRBV6-5 combines with J gene TRBJ2-7; no clear D. This CDR3 comprises 13 residues. Germline V CDR1 and CDR2: MNHEY, SVGAGI. V lost 2 bases to trimming and J lost 3 bases, with 8 bases between them. The CDR3: CASSYRALYEQYF. CDR3 DNA sequence: TGTGCCAGCAGTTACCGCGCCCTCTACGAGCAGTACTTC.

The chain couples TRBV24-1 to TRBJ2-5; 11 bases agree with TRBD2. Trimming cost V 1 base and J 1 base; bases outside gene matches: 1. CDR1 and CDR2 (germline): KGHDR, SFDVKD. This CDR3 has 16 residues. CDR3: CATSDFTSGGQETQYF. CDR3 bases: TGTGCCACCAGTGATTTTACTAGCGGGGGCCAAGAGACCCAGTACTTC.

The CDR3 nucleotides are TGTGCCACCGGAGGGGCCGTAAGCACCGGGGAGCTGTTTTTT. Translation: CATGGAVSTGELFF. This rearrangement joins TRBV24-1 to TRBJ2-2; weak D call: TRBD2 (6 bases). The CDR3 covers 14 residues. CDR1 and CDR2 from the germline V gene are KGHDR and SFDVKD. V lost 9 bases, J lost 4 bases, and 14 bases lay in between.

This clone was seen more than once but under ten times. V and J are TRBV10-2 and TRBJ1-2; possible D gene TRBD1, 6 bases. The V end lost 2 bases, the J end lost 7 bases, and 11 bases lay between the germline ends. There are 13 residues in the CDR3. The germline V gene encodes CDR1 WSHSY and CDR2 SAAADI. The CDR3 coding sequence is TGCGCCAGCAGTGAGCCGGACAGAAGTGGCTACACCTTC. It codes for CASSEPDRSGYTF.

Turning to this clone: At one end, the junction sequence differs from germline, possibly due to a read error. The rearrangement links TRBV5-1 to TRBJ2-3, with D maybe TRBD2 (6 bases). This CDR3 spans 15 amino acids. Per the germline V gene, CDR1 is SGHRS and CDR2 is YFSETQ. The chain's CDR3 is CASTLGLAGTDTQYF. The DNA of the CDR3 is TGCGCCAGCACCTTGGGCTTAGCGGGCACAGATACGCAGTATTTT.

This chain uses TRBV2 with TRBJ1-6, with TRBD1 matching over 10 bases. This CDR3 is built from 14 residues. V trimming: 5 bases; J trimming: 7 bases; junction bases outside the gene matches: 2. Looked up from germline, CDR1 is SNHLY and CDR2 is FYNNEI. The chain's CDR3 is CASSSGQGNSPLHF. The CDR3, as DNA: TGTGCCAGCAGTTCGGGACAGGGGAATTCACCCCTCCACTTT.

V and J are TRBV10-3 and TRBJ2-7, with D perhaps TRBD2 (6 bases). The CDR3 runs to 12 residues. The V end lost 7 bases, the J end lost 7 bases, and 14 bases lay between the germline ends. In germline, CDR1 is ENHRY, CDR2 SYGVKD. The CDR3 bases are TGTGCCATCACCTTATTAGCGGCAGAGCAGTACTTC. Translated, it gives CAITLLAAEQYF.

The CDR3 nucleotides are TGTGCCAGCAGCCCCACCCCGGACGGGAAAGAGACCCAGTACTTC. This encodes CASSPTPDGKETQYF. The V and J genes are TRBV11-1 and TRBJ2-5, with D possibly matching TRBD2 (5 bases). Germline CDR1 SGHAT, CDR2 FQDESV (reference sequence). Trimming removed 5 bases at V and 3 bases at J, with 16 bases between. The CDR3 contains 15 residues.

V and J are TRBV19 and TRBJ1-6; 7 bases agree with TRBD1. Germline CDR1 is LNHDA and CDR2 is SQIVND (reference sequence). V was clipped by 6 bases and J by 6 bases; unmatched bases: 5. The CDR3 extends over 14 amino acids. The CDR3 sequence is CASRVDRSNSPLHF. CDR3 DNA sequence: TGTGCCAGTAGGGTGGACAGGAGTAATTCACCCCTCCACTTT.

The rearrangement uses TRBV18 and TRBJ2-7, with D possibly matching TRBD1 (5 bases). V lost 2 bases and J 4 bases, leaving 9 bases between the germline ends. Germline V CDR1 and CDR2: KGHSH, LQKENI. This CDR3 contains 13 residues. CDR3 sequence: CASSPKQGYEQYF. In nucleotides, the CDR3 is TGTGCCAGCTCACCAAAGCAGGGATACGAGCAGTACTTC.

The chain uses TRBV11-2 and TRBJ1-2; D is ambiguous. The V end lost 5 bases, the J end lost 6 bases, and 13 bases lay between the germline ends. CDR1 and CDR2 (germline): SGHAT, FQNNGV. The CDR3 length is 13 residues. The CDR3 spells CASSRSPNDGYTF. The CDR3 region has the DNA TGTGCCAGCAGCCGAAGCCCCAATGATGGCTACACCTTC.